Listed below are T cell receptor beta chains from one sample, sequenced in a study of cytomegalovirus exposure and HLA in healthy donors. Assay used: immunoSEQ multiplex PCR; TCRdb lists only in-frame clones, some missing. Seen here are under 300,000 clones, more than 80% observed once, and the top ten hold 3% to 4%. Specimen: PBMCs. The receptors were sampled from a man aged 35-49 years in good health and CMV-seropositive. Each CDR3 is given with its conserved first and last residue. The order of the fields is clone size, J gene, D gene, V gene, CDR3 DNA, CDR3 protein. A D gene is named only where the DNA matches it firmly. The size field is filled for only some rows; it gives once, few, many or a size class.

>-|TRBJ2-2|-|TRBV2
TGTGCCAGCAGTGGTGGAGGGAGGAACACCGGGGAGCTGTTTTTT
CASSGGGRNTGELFF
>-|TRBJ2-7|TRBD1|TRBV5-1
TGCGCCAGCAGCTGGGCGCCGGGACAGGGGGCCTACGAGCAGTACTTC
CASSWAPGQGAYEQYF
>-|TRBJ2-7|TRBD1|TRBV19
TGTGCCAGTAGCTGGGGTGGGACAGGGGTCGGCGAGCAGTACTTC
CASSWGGTGVGEQYF
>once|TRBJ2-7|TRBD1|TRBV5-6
TGTGCCAGCAGCAAGGGACAGGGGATCTACGAGCAGTACTTC
CASSKGQGIYEQYF
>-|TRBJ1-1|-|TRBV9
TGTGCCAGCAGCGTAGATCCCATGAACACTGAAGCTTTCTTT
CASSVDPMNTEAFF
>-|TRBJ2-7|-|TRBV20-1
TGCAGTGCTAGCCTCTACGAGCAGTACTTC
CSASLYEQYF
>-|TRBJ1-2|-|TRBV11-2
TGTGCCAGCAGCTTAGCTCTACAGAGCTATGGCTACACCTTC
CASSLALQSYGYTF
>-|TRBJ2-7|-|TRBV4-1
TGCGCCAGCAGCGCGCAGGATACAAGCTCCTACGAGCAGTACTTC
CASSAQDTSSYEQYF
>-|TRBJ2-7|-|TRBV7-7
TGTGCTAGCAGCCCCGGCCTGGGGCGGGGCGAGCAGTACTTC
CASSPGLGRGEQYF
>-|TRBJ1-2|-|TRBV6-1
TGTGCCAGCAGTGAATTCAGGGTAGTTGTAATTTACAACTATGGCTACACCTTC
CASSEFRVVVIYNYGYTF
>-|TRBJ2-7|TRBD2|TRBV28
TGTGCCAGCAGTCCCCCAGCGGGGGGTCCCTACGAGCAGTACTTC
CASSPPAGGPYEQYF
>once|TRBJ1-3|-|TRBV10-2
TGCGCCAGCAGTGAGTCTATCTCTGGAAACACCATATATTTT
CASSESISGNTIYF
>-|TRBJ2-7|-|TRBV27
TGTGCCAGCAGTCGCCGGGAGTCATCCACCCCTAGCTTC
CASSRRESSTPSF